This T cell receptor (beta chain) came from a study of radiotherapy plus CTLA-4 blockade in lung cancer. Produced via immunoSEQ multiplex PCR; TCRdb's table is partial and in-frame only. The sample holds over 100,000 clones, about 80% seen once. As to this clone: As yet, its antigen is unknown.

Germline lookup yields CDR1 SGHRS and CDR2 YFSETQ. This CDR3 is built from 15 residues. Trimming removed 2 bases from V and 3 bases from J, with 11 bases in between. Study-wide results and caveats: Peripheral blood showed expansion of tumor-derived TCR clones after radiotherapy and ipilimumab. With interferon-beta, early dynamics of blood T cell clones were reported to best predict response.

With ipilimumab providing CTLA-4 blockade, focal radiation was administered to patients who had chemo-refractory metastatic non-small-cell lung cancer. The J gene is TRBJ2-2, the V gene TRBV5-1; D remains unclear. This clonotype was obtained from a human donor with non-small cell lung cancer that progressed on radiotherapy plus ipilimumab. Some clones in this sample may be carry-over from other donors' samples. The sequencing used peripheral blood, collected from a patient treated with radiotherapy plus ipilimumab. CDR3 in amino acids: CASSFRAAHTGELFF. The CDR3 region has the DNA TGCGCCAGCAGCTTTCGGGCAGCGCACACCGGGGAGCTGTTTTTT.